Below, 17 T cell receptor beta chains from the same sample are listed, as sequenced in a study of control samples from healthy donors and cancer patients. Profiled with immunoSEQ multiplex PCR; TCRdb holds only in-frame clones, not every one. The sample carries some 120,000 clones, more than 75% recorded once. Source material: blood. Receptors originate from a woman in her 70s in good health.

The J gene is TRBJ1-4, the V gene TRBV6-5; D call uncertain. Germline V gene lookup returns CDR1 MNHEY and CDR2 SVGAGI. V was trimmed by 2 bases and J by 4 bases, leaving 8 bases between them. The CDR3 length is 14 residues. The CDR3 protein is CASSYRRDNEKLFF. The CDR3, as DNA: TGTGCCAGCAGTTACAGGAGGGATAATGAAAAACTGTTTTTT.

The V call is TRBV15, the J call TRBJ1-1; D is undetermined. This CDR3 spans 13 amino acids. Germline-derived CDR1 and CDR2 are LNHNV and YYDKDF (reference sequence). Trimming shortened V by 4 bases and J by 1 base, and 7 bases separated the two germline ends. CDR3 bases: TGTGCCACCAGCAACGGGAGGAACACTGAAGCTTTCTTT. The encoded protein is CATSNGRNTEAFF. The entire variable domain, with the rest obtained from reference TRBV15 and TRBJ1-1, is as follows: DAMVIQNPRYQVTQFGKPVTLSCSQTLNHNVMYWYQQKSSQAPKLLFHYYDKDFNNEADTPDNFQSRRPNTSFCFLDIRSPGLGDTAMYLCATSNGRNTEAFFGQGTRLTVV.

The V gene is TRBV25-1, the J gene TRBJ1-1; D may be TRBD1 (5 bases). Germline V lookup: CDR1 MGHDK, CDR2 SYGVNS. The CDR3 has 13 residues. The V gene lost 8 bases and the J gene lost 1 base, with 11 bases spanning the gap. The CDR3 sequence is CASVGTWNTEAFF. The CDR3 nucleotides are TGTGCCAGCGTCGGGACGTGGAACACTGAAGCTTTCTTT. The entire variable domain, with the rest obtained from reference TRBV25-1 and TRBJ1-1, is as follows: EADIYQTPRYLVIGTGKKITLECSQTMGHDKMYWYQQDPGMELHLIHYSYGVNSTEKGDLSSESTVSRIRTEHFPLTLESARPSHTSQYLCASVGTWNTEAFFGQGTRLTVV.

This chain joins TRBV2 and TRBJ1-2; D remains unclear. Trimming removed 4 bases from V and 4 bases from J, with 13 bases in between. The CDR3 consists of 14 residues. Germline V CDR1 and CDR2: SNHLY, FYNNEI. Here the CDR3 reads CASSGGLDLYGYTF. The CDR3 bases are TGTGCCAGCAGTGGCGGGTTAGATCTCTATGGCTACACCTTC.

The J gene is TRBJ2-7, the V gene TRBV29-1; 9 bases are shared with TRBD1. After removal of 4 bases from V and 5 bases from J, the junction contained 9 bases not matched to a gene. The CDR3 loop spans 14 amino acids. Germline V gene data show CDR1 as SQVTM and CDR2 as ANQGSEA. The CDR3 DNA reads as TGCAGCGTTGTTTTCGTACAGGGGGCCCACGAGCAGTACTTC. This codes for CSVVFVQGAHEQYF.

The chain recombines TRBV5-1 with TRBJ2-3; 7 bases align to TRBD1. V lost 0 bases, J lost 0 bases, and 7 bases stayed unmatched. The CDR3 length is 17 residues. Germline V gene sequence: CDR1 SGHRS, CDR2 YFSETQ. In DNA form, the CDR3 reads TGCGCCAGCAGCTTGGCGGCCTCACAGGGGAGCACAGATACGCAGTATTTT. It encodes CASSLAASQGSTDTQYF.

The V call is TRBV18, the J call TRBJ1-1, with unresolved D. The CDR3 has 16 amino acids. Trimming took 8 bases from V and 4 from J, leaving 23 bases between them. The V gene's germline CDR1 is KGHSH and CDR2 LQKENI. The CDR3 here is CASGPDRARLSTEAFF. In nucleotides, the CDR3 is TGTGCCAGCGGGCCTGACCGGGCCCGGCTAAGCACTGAAGCTTTCTTT.

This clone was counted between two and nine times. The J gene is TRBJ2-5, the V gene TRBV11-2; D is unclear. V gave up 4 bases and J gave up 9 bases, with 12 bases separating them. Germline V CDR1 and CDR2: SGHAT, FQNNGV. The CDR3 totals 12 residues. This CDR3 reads CASSSLGMAQYF. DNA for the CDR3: TGTGCCAGCAGCTCCCTGGGAATGGCCCAGTACTTC. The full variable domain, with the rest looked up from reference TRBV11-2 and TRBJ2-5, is EAGVAQSPRYKIIEKRQSVAFWCNPISGHATLYWYQQILGQGPKLLIQFQNNGVVDDSQLPKDRFSAERLKGVDSTLKIQPAKLEDSAVYLCASSSLGMAQYFGPGTRLLVL.

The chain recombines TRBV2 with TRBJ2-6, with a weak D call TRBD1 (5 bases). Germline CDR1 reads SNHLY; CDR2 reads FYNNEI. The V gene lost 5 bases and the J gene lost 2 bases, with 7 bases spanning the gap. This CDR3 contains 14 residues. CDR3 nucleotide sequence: TGTGCCAGCAGTCAGGGTACTGGGGCCAACGTCCTGACTTTC. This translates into CASSQGTGANVLTF.

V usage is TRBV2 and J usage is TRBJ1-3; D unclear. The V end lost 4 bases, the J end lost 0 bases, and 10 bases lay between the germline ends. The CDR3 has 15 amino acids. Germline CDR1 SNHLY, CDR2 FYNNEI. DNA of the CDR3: TGTGCCAGCAGTGCGGACGCCAGCTCTGGAAACACCATATATTTT. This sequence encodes CASSADASSGNTIYF.

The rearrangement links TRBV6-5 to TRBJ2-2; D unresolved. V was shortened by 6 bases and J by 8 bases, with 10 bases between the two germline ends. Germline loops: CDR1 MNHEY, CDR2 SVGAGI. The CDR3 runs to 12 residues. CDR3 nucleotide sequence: TGTGCCAGCAGACCTTCGGGTGGGGAGCTGTTTTTT. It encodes CASRPSGGELFF.

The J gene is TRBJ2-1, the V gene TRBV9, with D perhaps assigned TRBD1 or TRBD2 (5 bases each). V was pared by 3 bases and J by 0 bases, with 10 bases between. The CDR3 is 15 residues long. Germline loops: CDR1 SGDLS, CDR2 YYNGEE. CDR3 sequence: CASSASGASYNEQFF. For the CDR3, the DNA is TGTGCCAGCAGCGCCTCCGGGGCCTCCTACAATGAGCAGTTCTTC.

The CDR3 DNA reads TGTGCCAGCAGCTTAGGGGGTGCCGCGGGCTACACCTTC. Residues: CASSLGGAAGYTF. The chain couples TRBV5-4 to TRBJ1-2; a possible D gene is TRBD1 (6 bases). Per the germline V gene, CDR1 is SGHNT and CDR2 is YYREEE (reference sequence). The CDR3 is 13 residues long. The V and J ends lost 2 bases and 8 bases respectively, with 13 bases between them. The entire variable domain, with the rest obtained from reference TRBV5-4 and TRBJ1-2, is as follows: ETGVTQSPTHLIKTRGQQVTLRCSSQSGHNTVSWYQQALGQGPQFIFQYYREEENGRGNFPPRFSGLQFPNYSSELNVNALELDDSALYLCASSLGGAAGYTFGSGTRLTVV.

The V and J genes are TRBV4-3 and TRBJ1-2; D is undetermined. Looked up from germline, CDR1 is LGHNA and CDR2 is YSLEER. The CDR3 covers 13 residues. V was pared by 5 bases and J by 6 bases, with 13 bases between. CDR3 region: CASSKRQFDGYTF. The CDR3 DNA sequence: TGCGCCAGCAGCAAGAGGCAGTTTGATGGCTACACCTTC.

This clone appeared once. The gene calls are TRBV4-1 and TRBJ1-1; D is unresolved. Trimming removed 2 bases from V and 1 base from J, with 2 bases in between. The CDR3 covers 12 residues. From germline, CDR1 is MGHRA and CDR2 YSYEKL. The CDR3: CASSQQNTEAFF. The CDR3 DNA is TGCGCCAGCAGCCAACAGAACACTGAAGCTTTCTTT.

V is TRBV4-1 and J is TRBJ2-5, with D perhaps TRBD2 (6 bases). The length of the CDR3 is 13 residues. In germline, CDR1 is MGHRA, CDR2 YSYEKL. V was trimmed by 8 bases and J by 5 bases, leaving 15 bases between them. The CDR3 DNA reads TGCGCCAGCGGCTACGGGGGATCGGAGACCCAGTACTTC. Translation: CASGYGGSETQYF.

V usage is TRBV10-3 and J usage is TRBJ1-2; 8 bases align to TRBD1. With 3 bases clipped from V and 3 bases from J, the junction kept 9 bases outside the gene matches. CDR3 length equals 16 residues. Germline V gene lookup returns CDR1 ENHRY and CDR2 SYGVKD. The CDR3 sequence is CAISDQRTGMDYGYTF. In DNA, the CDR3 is TGTGCCATCAGTGACCAGAGGACAGGGATGGACTATGGCTACACCTTC.